This passage covers 30 T cell receptor beta chains from one sample sequenced in a study of OX40 agonist ivuxolimab in advanced cancers. Method: immunoSEQ multiplex PCR; TCRdb's copy keeps in-frame clones and lacks some. Of roughly 86,000 clones in the sample, around 90% were seen once. The sample was CD4+ or CD8+ T cells sorted from blood, taken in a trial of the OX40 agonist ivuxolimab. The receptors derive from an adult with an advanced solid tumor such as melanoma, head and neck, liver or kidney cancer.

J is TRBJ2-2 and V is TRBV4-2; no clear D gene. The germline V and J ends were trimmed by 1 base and 4 bases, with 10 bases remaining between them. This CDR3 comprises 15 residues. The germline gives CDR1 LGHNA, CDR2 YNFKEQ. In DNA, the CDR3 is TGTGCCAGCAGCCAAGGGGCAGTACGCACCGGGGAGCTGTTTTTT. It yields the protein CASSQGAVRTGELFF.

The CDR3 bases are TGTGCCAGCAGCTTAATTCTAGTGTCCCACGAGCAGTTCTTC. It translates to CASSLILVSHEQFF. J is TRBJ2-1 and V is TRBV7-9; D is unclear. V was shortened by 2 bases and J by 10 bases, with 15 bases between the two germline ends. The CDR3 runs to 14 residues. Per the germline V gene, CDR1 is SEHNR and CDR2 is FQNEAQ (reference sequence).

For the CDR3, the DNA is TGTGCCAGCAGCTCTGAGAGATTCTCTGGGGCCAACGTCCTGACTTTC. This translates into CASSSERFSGANVLTF. The V call is TRBV11-2, the J call TRBJ2-6; D ambiguous. The germline V gene has CDR1 SGHAT and CDR2 FQNNGV. The CDR3 spans 16 residues. Trimming cost V 4 bases and J 0 bases, with 10 bases left between them.

The CDR3 is CASSQGGAPGQGNGYTF. The CDR3 region has the DNA TGTGCCAGCAGCCAAGGGGGAGCACCCGGACAGGGAAATGGCTACACCTTC. The chain carries TRBV14 and TRBJ1-2; 8 bases are a match to TRBD1. V lost 1 base and J lost 6; bases outside the gene matches: 13. This CDR3 has 17 residues. The germline V gene encodes CDR1 SGHDN and CDR2 FVKESK.

The rearrangement joins TRBV10-1 to TRBJ2-2; D possibly matches TRBD1 or TRBD2 (5 bases each). The V end lost 2 bases, the J end lost 4 bases, and 8 bases lay between the germline ends. In germline, CDR1 is WNHNN, CDR2 SYGVQD (reference sequence). The CDR3 totals 14 residues. The CDR3 here is CASSEMGVTGELFF. CDR3 coding DNA: TGCGCCAGCAGTGAGATGGGGGTCACCGGGGAGCTGTTTTTT.

This clone was found once. Other nucleotide sequences from this sample produce the same CDR3. This chain uses TRBV27 with TRBJ2-7, with a possible D match to TRBD1 (6 bases). CDR3 length equals 18 residues. V lost 3 bases and J 7 bases, leaving 28 bases between the germline ends. Germline CDR1 reads MNHEY; CDR2 reads SMNVEV (reference sequence). CDR3 nucleotides: TGTGCCAGCAGTTTTGTCTTCCGAGGGGGACCGGGTGGGGGAGAGCAGTACTTC. This translates into CASSFVFRGGPGGGEQYF.

J is TRBJ1-2 and V is TRBV28; D ambiguous. The germline V gene encodes CDR1 MDHEN and CDR2 SYDVKM. Trimming removed 3 bases at V and 2 bases at J, with 7 bases between. CDR3 length equals 13 residues. Here the CDR3 reads CASSFTSNYGYTF. The CDR3 DNA reads as TGTGCCAGCAGTTTTACGAGCAACTATGGCTACACCTTC.

Concerning this clone itself: This sample includes further DNA sequences coding for the same CDR3. This rearrangement joins TRBV6-6 to TRBJ2-7; D might be TRBD1 (5 bases). CDR1 is MNHNY, CDR2 SVGAGI, per germline (reference sequence). This CDR3 has 14 amino acids. The germline V and J ends were trimmed by 1 base and 4 bases, with 11 bases remaining between them. CDR3 region: CASSYLAGSYEQYF. As DNA, the CDR3 is TGTGCCAGCAGTTACTTGGCAGGGTCTTACGAGCAGTACTTC.

The CDR3, as DNA: TGTGCCAGCAGAGGGGGGCCAATGCGGGAGACCCAGTACTTC. This gives the protein CASRGGPMRETQYF. The J gene is TRBJ2-5, the V gene TRBV7-2, with D perhaps matching TRBD1 or TRBD2 (6 bases each). The CDR3 length is 14 residues. V was pared by 6 bases and J by 5 bases, with 16 bases between. The germline V gene encodes CDR1 SGHTA and CDR2 FQGNSA. Using reference TRBV7-2 and TRBJ2-5 for the parts outside the CDR3, the full variable domain is GAGVSQSPSNKVTEKGKDVELRCDPISGHTALYWYRQSLGQGLEFLIYFQGNSAPDKSGLPSDRFSAERTGGSVSTLTIQRTQQEDSAVYLCASRGGPMRETQYFGPGTRLLVL.

This clone was picked up one time. The chain recombines TRBV11-2 with TRBJ2-7, with D possibly TRBD2 on 6 matching bases. CDR1 is SGHAT, CDR2 FQNNGV, per germline. The CDR3 length is 13 residues. V was pared by 4 bases and J by 2 bases, with 9 bases between. The CDR3 loop is CASSWGLTYEQYF. The CDR3 nucleotides read TGTGCCAGCAGCTGGGGACTCACCTACGAGCAGTACTTC.

This clone was seen a single time. CDR3 DNA sequence: TGTGCCAGCAGTTATGGTAGGCGGGCTGAAGCTTTCTTT. Residues: CASSYGRRAEAFF. The chain carries TRBV28 and TRBJ1-1, with D hard to call. The CDR3 totals 13 residues. Trimming shortened V by 4 bases and J by 6 bases, and 12 bases separated the two germline ends. Germline V gene sequence: CDR1 MDHEN, CDR2 SYDVKM.

This clone was seen once. V gene TRBV10-3 combines with J gene TRBJ2-1, with D tentatively TRBD2 (7 bases). Per germline, CDR1 ENHRY and CDR2 SYGVKD. V was cut by 4 bases and J by 4 bases, with 23 bases left in between. The CDR3 has 18 residues. CDR3 region: CAISVQGSGLAVYNEQFF. CDR3 in DNA: TGTGCCATCAGTGTACAGGGTTCAGGGCTAGCGGTGTACAATGAGCAGTTCTTC.

The V gene is TRBV6-6, the J gene TRBJ2-1; tentatively, D is TRBD2 (5 bases). V lost 2 bases to trimming and J lost 10 bases, with 15 bases between them. The germline V gene has CDR1 MNHNY and CDR2 SVGAGI (reference sequence). CDR3 length equals 14 residues. This CDR3 reads CASSYQLVLSEQFF. In DNA form, the CDR3 reads TGTGCCAGCAGTTACCAACTAGTTCTCTCGGAGCAGTTCTTC.

The sample holds a few counts of this clone. This rearrangement joins TRBV7-9 to TRBJ2-1; no firm D call. The CDR3 runs to 18 residues. The germline V gene has CDR1 SEHNR and CDR2 FQNEAQ (reference sequence). Trimming took 5 bases from V and 0 from J, leaving 20 bases between them. Written as DNA, the CDR3 is TGTGCCAGCAGCCCCCCACTGGGCAGGAGTAGCTCCTACAATGAGCAGTTCTTC. Protein: CASSPPLGRSSSYNEQFF.

As regards this clone: The same CDR3 arises from other DNA sequences in this sample as well. The chain employs TRBV5-1 and TRBJ1-1; possibly TRBD1 for D (5 bases). From germline, CDR1 is SGHRS and CDR2 YFSETQ. CDR3 length: 13 amino acids. The ends were cut back, 4 bases at V and 3 bases at J, with 10 bases in the middle. The CDR3 sequence is CASSPGRDTEAFF. The CDR3 DNA reads as TGCGCCAGCAGCCCAGGGAGGGACACTGAAGCTTTCTTT.

The rearrangement uses TRBV7-9 and TRBJ1-1; D unclear. Germline V gene lookup returns CDR1 SEHNR and CDR2 FQNEAQ (reference sequence). V was shortened by 5 bases and J by 8 bases, with 12 bases between the two germline ends. CDR3 length: 12 amino acids. DNA for the CDR3: TGTGCCAGCAGCCGGGTTGACGAAGAAGCTTTCTTT. It translates to CASSRVDEEAFF. Using reference TRBV7-9 and TRBJ1-1 for the parts outside the CDR3, the full variable domain is DTGVSQNPRHKITKRGQNVTFRCDPISEHNRLYWYRQTLGQGPEFLTYFQNEAQLEKSRLLSDRFSAERPKGSFSTLEIQRTEQGDSAMYLCASSRVDEEAFFGQGTRLTVV.

The gene calls are TRBV11-2 and TRBJ2-2; no clear D. Trimming shortened V by 6 bases and J by 6 bases, and 5 bases separated the two germline ends. The germline V gene has CDR1 SGHAT and CDR2 FQNNGV. The CDR3 spans 11 residues. CDR3 sequence reads: CASRTPGELFF. In DNA, the CDR3 is TGTGCCAGCAGAACCCCCGGGGAGCTGTTTTTT.

The chain joins TRBV19 to TRBJ1-4; D call uncertain. Germline CDR1 LNHDA, CDR2 SQIVND (reference sequence). CDR3 length: 14 residues. Trimming took off 7 bases at V and 0 bases at J, with 9 bases between the two ends. CDR3 amino acids: CASKAVPTNEKLFF. Written as DNA, the CDR3 is TGTGCCAGTAAAGCTGTTCCAACTAATGAAAAACTGTTTTTT. Filled out from reference TRBV19 and TRBJ1-4, the complete variable domain reads DGGITQSPKYLFRKEGQNVTLSCEQNLNHDAMYWYRQDPGQGLRLIYYSQIVNDFQKGDIAEGYSVSREKKESFPLTVTSAQKNPTAFYLCASKAVPTNEKLFFGSGTQLSVL.

This clone appeared a single time. The chain uses TRBV4-1 and TRBJ2-7; D unclear. The CDR3 covers 14 residues. Germline CDR1 and CDR2: MGHRA and YSYEKL. V lost 1 base and J lost 2, with 9 bases in between. CDR3 sequence: CASSQVIGTYEQYF. The CDR3 coding sequence is TGCGCCAGCAGCCAAGTTATAGGGACCTACGAGCAGTACTTC.

The chain recombines TRBV19 with TRBJ1-4; D ambiguous. Trimming left V 8 bases short and J 4 bases short, with 14 bases between. The CDR3 totals 14 residues. From germline, CDR1 is LNHDA and CDR2 SQIVND (reference sequence). The CDR3: CASAYSFDNEKLFF. In DNA, the CDR3 is TGTGCCAGTGCATACAGTTTCGATAATGAAAAACTGTTTTTT.

The chain is built from TRBV27 and TRBJ2-1; maybe TRBD2 (5 bases). Germline CDR1 reads MNHEY; CDR2 reads SMNVEV (reference sequence). The CDR3 is 14 residues long. Trimming took 5 bases from V and 0 from J, leaving 8 bases between them. CDR3 protein: CASSRRGSYNEQFF. The CDR3 DNA follows: TGTGCCAGCAGTCGACGGGGCTCCTACAATGAGCAGTTCTTC.

In DNA form, the CDR3 reads TGTGCCAGCAGCCTCTCGACCGAGGGTGAGCAGTTCTTC. Encoded protein: CASSLSTEGEQFF. This chain joins TRBV11-3 and TRBJ2-1; tentatively, D is TRBD2 (5 bases). Germline lookup yields CDR1 SGHNT and CDR2 YENEEA. The length of the CDR3 is 13 residues. V was cut by 5 bases and J by 9 bases, with 14 bases left in between.

The rearrangement joins TRBV10-1 to TRBJ2-2; tentative D call: TRBD2 (5 bases). V lost 7 bases to trimming and J lost 2 bases, with 11 bases between them. Germline CDR1 is WNHNN and CDR2 is SYGVQD (reference sequence). This CDR3 region has 14 residues. The CDR3: CASTEGRNTGELFF. CDR3 DNA sequence: TGCGCCAGCACTGAAGGGAGAAACACCGGGGAGCTGTTTTTT.

V is TRBV11-2 and J is TRBJ2-2; D may correspond to TRBD1 or TRBD2 (5 bases each). Germline CDR1 and CDR2: SGHAT and FQNNGV. CDR3 length equals 15 residues. The V and J ends lost 6 bases and 7 bases respectively, with 18 bases between them. CDR3 nucleotide sequence: TGTGCCAGCAGTTACCGGGCCCCTGGGGGCGGGGAGCTGTTTTTT. Translation: CASSYRAPGGGELFF.

This clone was seen repeatedly, ten times or more. This sequence joins TRBV30 and TRBJ1-5, with D perhaps TRBD1 (5 bases). Germline loops: CDR1 GTSNPN, CDR2 SVGIG (reference sequence). CDR3 length equals 14 residues. V lost 2 bases and J 7 bases, leaving 15 bases between the germline ends. The CDR3 DNA follows: TGTGCCTGGAGTCAGGGCTTGATGGAACAGCCCCAGCATTTT. Translation: CAWSQGLMEQPQHF.

CDR3 nucleotide sequence: TGCGCCAGCAGTACGGACGGGCGCAATCAGCCCCAGCATTTT. Residues: CASSTDGRNQPQHF. The chain employs TRBV5-1 and TRBJ1-5, with D unresolved. CDR1 is SGHRS, CDR2 YFSETQ, per germline. The CDR3 length is 14 residues. Trimming took 5 bases from V and 2 from J, leaving 11 bases between them.

The CDR3 region has the DNA TGCGCCAGCACCCCCCGAGGGGGGGCGGAGACCCAGTACTTC. It specifies CASTPRGGAETQYF. The J gene is TRBJ2-5, the V gene TRBV5-1; tentative D call: TRBD2 (7 bases). CDR3 size: 14 residues. V lost 6 bases, J lost 5 bases, and 17 bases lay in between. Germline CDR1 SGHRS, CDR2 YFSETQ.

V is TRBV9 and J is TRBJ2-5, with a weak D call TRBD2 (7 bases). The J call may be incorrect, as the DNA end agrees better with TRBJ2-7. Germline CDR1 and CDR2: SGDLS and YYNGEE. The CDR3 is 14 amino acids. The CDR3 is CASSGGGGAYEQYF. In nucleotides, the CDR3 is TGTGCCAGCAGCGGAGGAGGGGGGGCCTACGAGCAGTACTTC.

This clone occurred a few times. The chain uses TRBV29-1 and TRBJ1-2; D gene unclear. Trimming cost V 1 base and J 8 bases, with 11 bases left between them. The CDR3 has 12 amino acids. Germline lookup yields CDR1 SQVTM and CDR2 ANQGSEA. This CDR3 reads CSVEGGGLGYTF. The CDR3 DNA sequence: TGCAGCGTTGAAGGGGGAGGTCTCGGCTACACCTTC.

This clone was found a few times. The chain employs TRBV18 and TRBJ1-1; D is unresolved. Germline CDR1 reads KGHSH; CDR2 reads LQKENI. The CDR3 consists of 12 residues. V lost 3 bases, J lost 3 bases, and 5 bases lay in between. The CDR3 DNA follows: TGTGCCAGCTCACCGCCGGACACTGAAGCTTTCTTT. Translating it yields CASSPPDTEAFF.